Shown below are 15 T cell receptor beta chains from a single sample sequenced in a study of T cell responses to AZD1222 COVID-19 vaccine. Data came from immunoSEQ multiplex PCR; TCRdb stores just in-frame clones and leaves some out. Among tens of thousands of clones listed, approximately 90% were seen once. Sequenced material: peripheral blood, taken on day 0 of AZD1222 vaccination. The receptors here all came from an adult in good health.

This chain connects TRBV10-2 to TRBJ2-3, with 10 nucleotides matching TRBD2. CDR3 length: 17 amino acids. The germline gives CDR1 WSHSY, CDR2 SAAADI. V shed 6 bases, J shed 3 bases, and the junction held 12 bases outside the gene matches. CDR3 sequence reads: CASRGQRGGVPTDTQYF. In DNA, the CDR3 is TGCGCCAGCAGGGGGCAGCGGGGGGGCGTCCCAACAGATACGCAGTATTTT.

By share, this clone ranks as medium-sized. The chain carries TRBV30 and TRBJ2-2, with D tentatively TRBD2 (6 bases). The CDR3 loop spans 13 amino acids. Trimming stripped 7 bases from V and 0 bases from J, with 9 bases between. Germline assignment: CDR1 GTSNPN and CDR2 SVGIG (reference sequence). CDR3 coding DNA: TGTGCCTTTGCGGGGTCGAACACCGGGGAGCTGTTTTTT. Translating gives CAFAGSNTGELFF.

The V call is TRBV2, the J call TRBJ1-3, with D uncertain. This CDR3 has 13 residues. V dropped 2 bases and J dropped 1 base, with 3 bases sitting between them. Germline values: CDR1 SNHLY, CDR2 FYNNEI. CDR3 region: CASSENSGNTIYF. The CDR3 DNA follows: TGTGCCAGCAGTGAAAATTCTGGAAACACCATATATTTT. Using reference TRBV2 and TRBJ1-3 for the parts outside the CDR3, the full variable domain is EPEVTQTPSHQVTQMGQEVILRCVPISNHLYFYWYRQILGQKVEFLVSFYNNEISEKSEIFDDQFSVERPDGSNFTLKIRSTKLEDSAMYFCASSENSGNTIYFGEGSWLTVV.

The chain joins TRBV6-6 to TRBJ1-2; TRBD1 is a possible D gene (5 bases). CDR1 MNHNY and CDR2 SVGAGI come from the germline V gene (reference sequence). This CDR3 has 13 residues. V was pared by 11 bases and J by 8 bases, with 21 bases between. The CDR3 bases are TGTGCCTCAAGGGGTTACAAGAAAGCGGGCTACACCTTC. This encodes CASRGYKKAGYTF.

This chain connects TRBV5-1 to TRBJ2-5; D gene ambiguous. This CDR3 spans 12 amino acids. Germline V gives CDR1 SGHRS, CDR2 YFSETQ. Deletions cut 7 bases from V and 1 base from J, with 8 bases between. The CDR3 DNA follows: TGCGCCAGCTCCCCCGGCCAAGAGACCCAGTACTTC. Its translation: CASSPGQETQYF.

The genes are TRBV2 and TRBJ1-4; TRBD1 agrees at 7 bases. CDR3 size: 15 residues. Losses at the gene ends were 7 bases for V and 1 base for J; bases not matched to a gene: 6. Germline V CDR1 and CDR2: SNHLY, FYNNEI. DNA for the CDR3: TGTGCCAGCATCCGACAGGGACTAACTAATGAAAAACTGTTTTTT. As protein: CASIRQGLTNEKLFF.

This sequence joins TRBV28 and TRBJ1-1; D uncertain. The V gene's germline CDR1 is MDHEN and CDR2 SYDVKM. CDR3 length equals 12 residues. Trimming shortened V by 3 bases and J by 0 bases, and 2 bases separated the two germline ends. Here the CDR3 DNA reads TGTGCCAGCAGTTTTTTGAACACTGAAGCTTTCTTT. This translates into CASSFLNTEAFF. The whole variable domain, remainder taken from reference TRBV28 and TRBJ1-1, is DVKVTQSSRYLVKRTGEKVFLECVQDMDHENMFWYRQDPGLGLRLIYFSYDVKMKEKGDIPEGYSVSREKKERFSLILESASTNQTSMYLCASSFLNTEAFFGQGTRLTVV.

The chain couples TRBV5-1 to TRBJ1-2; D call uncertain. Looked up from germline, CDR1 is SGHRS and CDR2 is YFSETQ. This CDR3 region has 15 residues. V lost 3 bases, J lost 3 bases, and 15 bases lay in between. The CDR3 is CASSSGSIFDYGYTF. As DNA, the CDR3 is TGCGCCAGCAGCTCCGGGAGTATATTTGACTATGGCTACACCTTC.

V is TRBV19 and J is TRBJ2-1, with D unclear. The CDR3 covers 15 residues. Germline CDR1 reads LNHDA; CDR2 reads SQIVND (reference sequence). V dropped 4 bases and J dropped 1 base, with 11 bases sitting between them. The CDR3 DNA reads as TGTGCCAGTAGTAAAGGTTCTCGTTCCTACAATGAGCAGTTCTTC. It codes for CASSKGSRSYNEQFF.

This sequence joins TRBV4-2 and TRBJ1-4; D is ambiguous. The CDR3 loop spans 13 amino acids. Trimming shortened V by 3 bases and J by 8 bases, and 10 bases separated the two germline ends. The germline V gene has CDR1 LGHNA and CDR2 YNFKEQ. The CDR3, as DNA: TGTGCCAGCAGCCATACAGAAGTGGAAAAACTGTTTTTT. It codes for CASSHTEVEKLFF.

The chain joins TRBV5-8 to TRBJ2-3, with a possible D match to TRBD1 (7 bases). The germline V and J ends were trimmed by 0 bases and 5 bases, with 10 bases remaining between them. CDR3 length: 14 amino acids. CDR1 is SGHTS and CDR2 is YDEGEE in the germline V gene. CDR3 coding DNA: TGTGCCAGCAGCTTGGGGCAGGGGGGAGATACGCAGTATTTT. Translating it yields CASSLGQGGDTQYF. Supplemented by reference TRBV5-8 and TRBJ2-3, the full variable domain reads EAGVTQSPTHLIKTRGQQATLRCSPISGHTSVYWYQQALGLGLQFLLWYDEGEERNRGNFPPRFSGRQFPNYSSELNVNALELEDSALYLCASSLGQGGDTQYFGPGTRLTVL.

This chain connects TRBV2 to TRBJ1-2; D remains ambiguous. CDR1 SNHLY and CDR2 FYNNEI come from the germline V gene. V gave up 6 bases and J gave up 2 bases, with 13 bases separating them. The CDR3 is made up of 14 amino acids. The CDR3 here is CASSPTLFNYGYTF. The CDR3 DNA follows: TGTGCCAGCAGCCCGACACTGTTCAACTATGGCTACACCTTC.

The table lists this clone with a count of one. The V and J genes are TRBV7-3 and TRBJ2-1, with TRBD2 identical over 8 bases. The CDR3 totals 15 residues. Per germline, CDR1 SGHTA and CDR2 FQGTGA. The ends lost 4 bases at V and 6 bases at J; junction bases unmatched: 8. The CDR3 DNA follows: TGTGCCAGCAGCTCATCGACTAGCGCGGCCAATGAGCAGTTCTTC. Residues: CASSSSTSAANEQFF.

The chain combines TRBV27 with TRBJ1-4; D not resolved. The germline V and J ends were trimmed by 0 bases and 6 bases, with 8 bases remaining between them. CDR1 MNHEY and CDR2 SMNVEV come from the germline V gene (reference sequence). CDR3 length: 14 amino acids. The CDR3 loop reads CASSLSRRYEKLFF. CDR3 nucleotide sequence: TGTGCCAGCAGTTTATCCAGGAGGTATGAAAAACTGTTTTTT.

This CDR3 is CASSSLTGELFF. Written as DNA, the CDR3 is TGCGCCAGCAGCTCCCTCACCGGGGAGCTGTTTTTT. The V call is TRBV5-1, the J call TRBJ2-2; no clear D. From germline, CDR1 is SGHRS and CDR2 YFSETQ. V lost 3 bases, J lost 4 bases, and 4 bases lay in between. This CDR3 is built from 12 residues.